This T cell receptor (beta chain) was sequenced for a study of cytomegalovirus exposure and HLA in healthy donors. Data came from immunoSEQ multiplex PCR; TCRdb stores just in-frame clones and leaves some out. Among around 150,000 clones, roughly nine tenths were seen once, and the ten largest hold under 0.8%. With V trimmed by 5 bases and J by 2 bases, 7 bases remained unmatched. CDR3 length: 16 amino acids. Germline-derived CDR1 and CDR2 are MNHEY and SMNVEV (reference sequence). The V call is TRBV27, the J call TRBJ2-3, with 10 bases matching TRBD2. Sequences were obtained from PBMCs. This sequence was found in a man younger than 35 in good health and CMV-seronegative. The CDR3 loop is CASSALAGIHTDTQYF. In DNA, the CDR3 is TGTGCCAGCAGTGCACTAGCGGGGATTCACACAGATACGCAGTATTTT.